This TCR beta chain is from a study of shared clonotypes between healthy human individuals. Authors' processing steps: For the immunoSEQ data, sequences were junction-only without quality scores, so filtering differed. Profiling relied on immunoSEQ multiplex PCR, and the TCRdb table lists in-frame clones only, not all of them. V, J and clone size are those of that table, while D and trimming were read from the DNA. The sample has approximately 700,000 clones; roughly 72% are singletons. Findings and caveats of the study: Sampling included only blood; tissue repertoires likely differ.

Nashville, Tennessee was home to all donors, who were Caucasian adults. On this clone: Its target is not known.

Trimming left V 0 bases short and J 1 base short, with 6 bases between. The CDR3 has 14 residues. Germline V gene data show CDR1 as ENHRY and CDR2 as SYGVKD. This receptor was taken from a woman aged 25 to 39 in good health. V is TRBV10-3 and J is TRBJ1-1; D unresolved. The specimen was memory CD4+ T cells sorted from blood. This sample's subset: CD45RA-negative fraction. The CDR3, as DNA: TGTGCCATCAGTGAGTCCCCAGAGAACACTGAAGCTTTCTTT. Translated: CAISESPENTEAFF.